A selection of T cell receptor beta chains follows, all from one sample in a study of breast tumors, draining lymph nodes, adjacent tissues. TCRdb called the multiplex PCR reads again in MiXCR, with one record for every CDR3 protein. This table holds about 180,000 distinct CDR3 sequences, 25% to 40% found once. Input material: axillary lymph node tissue. These receptors all stem from a female donor with breast cancer. Some clones in this sample may be carry-over from other donors' samples. Each CDR3 is given with its conserved first and last residue. Fields, in order: clone size, D gene, J gene, V gene, CDR3 protein, CDR3 DNA. D genes are given only for firm matches. A row's size may be missing; if present it is once, few, many or a size class.

clone size: many
D gene: -
J gene: TRBJ2-7
V gene: TRBV29-1
CDR3 protein: CSVAGGTGEQYF
CDR3 DNA: TGCAGCGTCGCGGGCGGGACGGGTGAGCAGTACTTC

clone size: many
D gene: -
J gene: TRBJ1-2
V gene: TRBV20-1
CDR3 protein: CSAKTGTETYGYTF
CDR3 DNA: TGCAGTGCTAAGACCGGGACGGAGACCTATGGCTACACCTTC

clone size: many
D gene: -
J gene: TRBJ2-2
V gene: TRBV27
CDR3 protein: CASLGSNTGELFF
CDR3 DNA: TGTGCCAGCTTAGGGTCGAACACCGGGGAGCTGTTTTTT

clone size: many
D gene: TRBD1
J gene: TRBJ2-2
V gene: TRBV20-1
CDR3 protein: CSARGTGDYTGELFF
CDR3 DNA: TGCAGTGCCCGAGGGACAGGGGACTACACCGGGGAGCTGTTTTTT

clone size: many
D gene: TRBD1
J gene: TRBJ1-2
V gene: TRBV20-1
CDR3 protein: CSGQGVSNYGYTF
CDR3 DNA: TGCAGTGGACAGGGGGTTTCTAACTATGGCTACACCTTC

clone size: many
D gene: -
J gene: TRBJ1-2
V gene: TRBV19
CDR3 protein: CASSLRAHYGYTF
CDR3 DNA: TGTGCCAGTAGTTTGCGCGCCCACTATGGCTACACCTTC

clone size: many
D gene: TRBD2
J gene: TRBJ2-3
V gene: TRBV9
CDR3 protein: CATSKRGENTDTQYF
CDR3 DNA: TGTGCCACCTCAAAGCGGGGGGAAAACACAGATACGCAGTATTTT

clone size: many
D gene: TRBD2
J gene: TRBJ2-7
V gene: TRBV6-2/TRBV6-3
CDR3 protein: CASSYSGGRAGEQYF
CDR3 DNA: TGTGCCAGCAGTTACTCGGGCGGGAGGGCCGGCGAGCAGTACTTC

clone size: -
D gene: TRBD1
J gene: TRBJ1-4
V gene: TRBV6-5
CDR3 protein: CASSPRQGAREKLFF
CDR3 DNA: TGTGCCAGCAGTCCAAGACAGGGGGCGAGGGAAAAACTGTTTTTT

clone size: many
D gene: -
J gene: TRBJ1-5
V gene: TRBV6-5
CDR3 protein: CASSYLGSNQPQHF
CDR3 DNA: TGTGCCAGCAGTTACTTGGGGAGCAATCAGCCCCAGCATTTT

clone size: many
D gene: -
J gene: TRBJ2-1
V gene: TRBV5-1
CDR3 protein: CASSLATGDNEQFF
CDR3 DNA: TGCGCCAGCAGCTTAGCGACGGGGGACAATGAGCAGTTCTTC

clone size: many
D gene: -
J gene: TRBJ1-2
V gene: TRBV3-1
CDR3 protein: CASSTRLTGYTF
CDR3 DNA: TGTGCCAGCAGCACCCGACTAACTGGCTACACCTTC

clone size: many
D gene: -
J gene: TRBJ2-3
V gene: TRBV12-3/TRBV12-4
CDR3 protein: CASSLRQLTDTQYF
CDR3 DNA: TGTGCCAGCAGTCTGCGACAGCTCACAGATACGCAGTATTTT

clone size: -
D gene: -
J gene: TRBJ1-2
V gene: TRBV28
CDR3 protein: CASSLKRKGVGNGYTF
CDR3 DNA: TGTGCCAGCAGTTTAAAACGAAAAGGGGTAGGGAATGGCTACACCTTC

clone size: many
D gene: -
J gene: TRBJ1-5
V gene: TRBV5-6
CDR3 protein: CASSFWATNQPQHF
CDR3 DNA: TGTGCCAGCAGCTTTTGGGCCACTAATCAGCCCCAGCATTTT

clone size: few
D gene: TRBD2
J gene: TRBJ2-7
V gene: TRBV6-1
CDR3 protein: CAIPPSGRADEQYF
CDR3 DNA: TGTGCCATTCCCCCTAGCGGGAGGGCCGACGAGCAGTACTTC

clone size: few
D gene: -
J gene: TRBJ1-2
V gene: TRBV6-1
CDR3 protein: CASSQLFRGGGYTF
CDR3 DNA: TGTGCCAGCAGTCAATTGTTCAGGGGAGGGGGCTACACCTTC

clone size: many
D gene: -
J gene: TRBJ2-1
V gene: TRBV6-4
CDR3 protein: CASSDNVGRVNEQFF
CDR3 DNA: TGTGCCAGCAGTGACAACGTAGGACGGGTCAATGAGCAGTTCTTC

clone size: many
D gene: -
J gene: TRBJ1-2
V gene: TRBV20-1
CDR3 protein: CSARDSGRVDGYTF
CDR3 DNA: TGCAGTGCTAGAGATTCTGGCAGGGTTGATGGCTACACCTTC

clone size: -
D gene: TRBD1
J gene: TRBJ1-4
V gene: TRBV20-1
CDR3 protein: CSADTGVGSVELFF
CDR3 DNA: TGCAGTGCTGATACAGGGGTGGGTTCGGTGGAACTGTTTTTT

clone size: -
D gene: -
J gene: TRBJ2-3
V gene: TRBV7-8
CDR3 protein: CASSDSHADTQYF
CDR3 DNA: TGCGCCAGCAGCGACTCCCACGCAGATACGCAGTATTTT

clone size: many
D gene: TRBD1
J gene: TRBJ1-2
V gene: TRBV30
CDR3 protein: CAWSEDRIYGYTF
CDR3 DNA: TGTGCCTGGAGTGAGGACAGGATATATGGCTACACCTTC

clone size: many
D gene: -
J gene: TRBJ2-7
V gene: TRBV7-9
CDR3 protein: CASSLLDTTYEQYF
CDR3 DNA: TGTGCCAGCAGCTTGCTCGACACTACCTACGAGCAGTACTTC

clone size: few
D gene: TRBD1
J gene: TRBJ2-2
V gene: TRBV24-1
CDR3 protein: CATSLDRGFTGELFF
CDR3 DNA: TGTGCCACCAGTCTGGACAGGGGGTTCACCGGGGAGCTGTTTTTT

clone size: many
D gene: -
J gene: TRBJ1-6
V gene: TRBV5-8
CDR3 protein: CASSIAGGSPLHF
CDR3 DNA: TGTGCCAGCAGCATCGCCGGGGGTTCACCCCTCCACTTT

clone size: many
D gene: -
J gene: TRBJ2-6
V gene: TRBV4-3
CDR3 protein: CASSQDRGQPGANVLTF
CDR3 DNA: TGCGCCAGCAGCCAAGATCGGGGACAACCCGGGGCCAACGTCCTGACTTTC

clone size: many
D gene: -
J gene: TRBJ1-6
V gene: TRBV20-1
CDR3 protein: CSAREGYAYNSPLHF
CDR3 DNA: TGCAGTGCTAGAGAAGGGTACGCCTATAATTCACCCCTCCACTTT

clone size: many
D gene: TRBD1
J gene: TRBJ2-7
V gene: TRBV30
CDR3 protein: CAWREGQGVYEQYF
CDR3 DNA: TGTGCCTGGAGGGAAGGACAGGGGGTCTACGAGCAGTACTTC

clone size: -
D gene: TRBD2
J gene: TRBJ2-1
V gene: TRBV9
CDR3 protein: CASSLAGSSYEQFF
CDR3 DNA: TGCGCCAGCAGCCTAGCGGGCAGCTCCTACGAGCAGTTCTTC

clone size: many
D gene: -
J gene: TRBJ1-4
V gene: TRBV27
CDR3 protein: CASNRGGPNEKLFF
CDR3 DNA: TGTGCCAGCAACCGGGGGGGTCCGAATGAAAAACTGTTTTTT

clone size: many
D gene: -
J gene: TRBJ2-2
V gene: TRBV6-5
CDR3 protein: CASSYSGQGFTGELFF
CDR3 DNA: TGTGCCAGCAGTTATTCGGGGCAGGGCTTCACCGGGGAGCTGTTTTTT

clone size: many
D gene: -
J gene: TRBJ1-4
V gene: TRBV5-8
CDR3 protein: CASSDGRVRSTNEKLFF
CDR3 DNA: TGTGCCAGCAGCGATGGCCGGGTCCGGTCAACTAATGAAAAACTGTTTTTT

clone size: many
D gene: -
J gene: TRBJ2-3
V gene: TRBV5-1
CDR3 protein: CASGVGQTSTDTQYF
CDR3 DNA: TGCGCCAGCGGTGTAGGTCAAACTAGCACAGATACGCAGTATTTT

clone size: many
D gene: -
J gene: TRBJ2-7
V gene: TRBV7-3
CDR3 protein: CASSLTRFRDGWYSYEQYF
CDR3 DNA: TGTGCCAGCAGCTTAACCCGCTTCCGGGACGGATGGTACTCCTACGAGCAGTACTTC

clone size: -
D gene: -
J gene: TRBJ2-3
V gene: TRBV20-1
CDR3 protein: CSARDERTDTQYF
CDR3 DNA: TGCAGTGCTAGAGACGAGAGGACAGATACGCAGTATTTT

clone size: -
D gene: -
J gene: TRBJ1-1
V gene: TRBV27
CDR3 protein: CASSYSFNTEAFF
CDR3 DNA: TGTGCCAGCAGCTACTCTTTCAACACTGAAGCTTTCTTT

clone size: many
D gene: -
J gene: TRBJ2-1
V gene: TRBV4-1
CDR3 protein: CASSQEQGYNEQFF
CDR3 DNA: TGCGCCAGCAGCCAAGAGCAGGGTTACAATGAGCAGTTCTTC

clone size: -
D gene: TRBD1
J gene: TRBJ2-5
V gene: TRBV2
CDR3 protein: CASRMGTGGETQYF
CDR3 DNA: TGTGCCAGCAGGATGGGGACAGGGGGAGAGACCCAGTACTTC

clone size: many
D gene: -
J gene: TRBJ2-7
V gene: TRBV11-2
CDR3 protein: CASSPQGGTTYEQYF
CDR3 DNA: TGTGCCAGCAGCCCCCAGGGGGGAACAACCTACGAGCAGTACTTC

clone size: many
D gene: -
J gene: TRBJ1-6
V gene: TRBV9
CDR3 protein: CASSVEGGASSPLHF
CDR3 DNA: TGTGCCAGCAGCGTAGAGGGGGGAGCTAGTTCACCCCTCCACTTT

clone size: -
D gene: -
J gene: TRBJ1-5
V gene: TRBV11-2
CDR3 protein: CASSLGGLAGMGETQHF
CDR3 DNA: TGTGCCAGCAGCTTAGGGGGTCTAGCGGGGATGGGAGAGACCCAGCATTTT

clone size: few
D gene: -
J gene: TRBJ1-5
V gene: TRBV30
CDR3 protein: CAWRQGEGQPQHF
CDR3 DNA: TGTGCCTGGAGGCAAGGCGAGGGTCAGCCCCAGCATTTT

clone size: many
D gene: TRBD2
J gene: TRBJ2-1
V gene: TRBV10-3
CDR3 protein: CAIGPGLAESSGAYNEQFF
CDR3 DNA: TGTGCCATCGGCCCGGGACTAGCGGAGTCCTCAGGCGCCTACAATGAGCAGTTCTTC

clone size: many
D gene: -
J gene: TRBJ2-2
V gene: TRBV30
CDR3 protein: CAWGGERGNTGELFF
CDR3 DNA: TGTGCCTGGGGAGGGGAGAGGGGGAACACCGGGGAGCTGTTTTTT

clone size: many
D gene: -
J gene: TRBJ1-5
V gene: TRBV7-9
CDR3 protein: CASSLDGDNQPQHF
CDR3 DNA: TGTGCCAGCAGCTTAGACGGAGACAATCAGCCCCAGCATTTT

clone size: many
D gene: -
J gene: TRBJ2-2
V gene: TRBV5-1
CDR3 protein: CASSLELAGGTGELFF
CDR3 DNA: TGCGCCAGCAGCTTGGAGCTCGCTGGGGGCACCGGGGAGCTGTTTTTT

clone size: many
D gene: TRBD1
J gene: TRBJ1-2
V gene: TRBV20-1
CDR3 protein: CSASTGFGYTF
CDR3 DNA: TGCAGTGCTTCGACAGGGTTCGGCTACACCTTC

clone size: many
D gene: -
J gene: TRBJ2-7
V gene: TRBV9
CDR3 protein: CASSVDWGGNYEQYF
CDR3 DNA: TGTGCCAGCAGCGTAGACTGGGGAGGAAACTACGAGCAGTACTTC

clone size: -
D gene: TRBD2
J gene: TRBJ2-3
V gene: TRBV7-9
CDR3 protein: CASSLMGGTSGGKDTQYF
CDR3 DNA: TGTGCCAGCAGCTTAATGGGGGGCACTAGCGGGGGCAAAGATACGCAGTATTTT

clone size: -
D gene: -
J gene: TRBJ2-5
V gene: TRBV11-3
CDR3 protein: CASSWEQQKGETQYF
CDR3 DNA: TGTGCCAGCAGCTGGGAGCAGCAGAAAGGGGAGACCCAGTACTTC

clone size: -
D gene: -
J gene: TRBJ1-2
V gene: TRBV29-1
CDR3 protein: CSLEVDRVTYGYTF
CDR3 DNA: TGCAGCTTGGAGGTGGACCGCGTTACCTATGGCTACACCTTC